These T cell receptor beta chains were read from a single sample in a study of T cell responses to AZD1222 COVID-19 vaccine. Sequencing was performed with immunoSEQ multiplex PCR; in TCRdb, only in-frame clones are kept and a portion is missing. Seen here are 55,000 to 85,000 clones, 84% observed once, and the top ten hold roughly 9.8%. The material sequenced was peripheral blood, taken on day 0 of AZD1222 vaccination. These receptors were obtained from an adult in good health. The CDR3 runs from the conserved cysteine through the conserved F or W.

v_gene,j_gene,CDR3aa
TRBV24-1,TRBJ2-2,CATSDQPGELFF
TRBV7-3,TRBJ2-7,CASSSGDGTGGRYEQYF
TRBV27,TRBJ1-1,CASSLAQHNTEAFF
TRBV2,TRBJ2-2,CASRRERYGELFF
TRBV28,TRBJ1-1,CASSLAESEAFF
TRBV4-2,TRBJ2-1,CASSQDQSGSPYNEQFF
TRBV30,TRBJ2-7,CAWSVGAGGEQYF
TRBV4-2,TRBJ2-2,CASSQPWGTGELFF
TRBV29-1,TRBJ1-4,CSVGQGYEKLFF
TRBV25-1,TRBJ1-6,CASSAGYNSPLHF
TRBV5-4,TRBJ2-2,CASSSPSGTSAGELFF
TRBV4-1,TRBJ2-5,CASSQAGLGTQETQYF
TRBV9,TRBJ2-7,CASSAQNLKWTSGGPMISYEQYF
TRBV11-2,TRBJ2-1,CASSLRTGGSYNEQFF
TRBV6-1,TRBJ1-2,CASSEVGDTGITF
TRBV6-4,TRBJ2-3,CASSDSPGGTDTQYF
TRBV19,TRBJ1-1,CASSIGDPAIRPEAFF
TRBV9,TRBJ2-5,CASSQSASGSPSEETQYF
TRBV6-2/TRBV6-3,TRBJ2-2,CASSYSGRELFF
TRBV21-1,TRBJ1-1,CASSIQGEAFF
TRBV4-3,TRBJ2-3,CASSQHPGVSTDTQYF
TRBV10-3,TRBJ1-4,CAINTGLGEKLFF